Included here is one TCR beta chain sequence, with context. This specimen belongs to a study of blood T cell repertoires in COVID-19. About the study: PBMCs, B-cell-depleted T cells, or T cells were the source of the cDNA or gDNA that made up the material.

This CDR3 region has 17 residues. Germline trimming cut 3 bases from V and 0 bases from J; bases unmatched to any gene: 5. Germline assignment: CDR1 MGHDK and CDR2 SYGVNS. Authors' data handling: Amplification from reference gene primers served as the basis for estimated nucleated cell counts. Using immunoSEQ multiplex PCR, the repertoire was profiled, and TCRdb retains in-frame clones only, with some absent. V, J and clone size reflect that table, while D and trimming were determined from the DNA. The sample records more than 90,000 clones, approximately 83% being singletons. What was sequenced was peripheral blood. The gene calls are TRBV25-1 and TRBJ2-1; 10 nucleotides agree with TRBD2. The sequence derives from a woman aged 65 to 85 with acute or convalescent COVID-19. This chain's CDR3 is CASSEASGSPSYNEQFF. CDR3 in DNA: TGTGCCAGCAGTGAGGCTAGCGGGAGTCCCTCCTACAATGAGCAGTTCTTC.